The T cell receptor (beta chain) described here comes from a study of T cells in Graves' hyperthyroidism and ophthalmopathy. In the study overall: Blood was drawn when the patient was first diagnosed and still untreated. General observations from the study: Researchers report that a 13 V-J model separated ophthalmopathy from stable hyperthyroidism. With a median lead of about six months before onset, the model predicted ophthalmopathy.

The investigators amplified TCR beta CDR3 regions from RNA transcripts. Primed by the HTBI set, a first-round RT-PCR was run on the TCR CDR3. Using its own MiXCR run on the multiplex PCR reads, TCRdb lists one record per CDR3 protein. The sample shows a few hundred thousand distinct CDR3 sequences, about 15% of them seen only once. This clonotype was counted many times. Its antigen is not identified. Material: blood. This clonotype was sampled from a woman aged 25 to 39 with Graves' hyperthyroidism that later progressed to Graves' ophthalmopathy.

The chain's CDR3 is CASSAGLEDEQYF. The CDR3 DNA reads TGCGCCAGCAGTGCCGGACTCGAGGACGAGCAGTACTTC. The chain has TRBV10-1 and TRBJ2-7; tentatively, D is TRBD2 (5 bases). There are 13 residues in the CDR3. V lost 4 bases and J 5 bases, leaving 12 bases between the germline ends. Germline V lookup: CDR1 WNHNN, CDR2 SYGVQD (reference sequence).